Below are 15 T cell receptor beta chains sequenced from a single sample in a study of shared clonotypes between healthy human individuals. The assay was immunoSEQ multiplex PCR, and TCRdb's table has in-frame clones only and misses some. The data contain some 1,600,000 clones, 95% to 99% of them singletons. Sequenced sample: naive CD4+ T cells sorted from blood. Described subset: CD45RA+ positively selected. These receptors were collected from a man younger than 45 in good health.

The chain is built from TRBV28 and TRBJ2-4; 7 bases map to TRBD1. The length of the CDR3 is 16 residues. In germline, CDR1 is MDHEN, CDR2 SYDVKM. Trimming removed 3 bases from V and 0 bases from J; junction bases left unmatched: 5. The CDR3 DNA sequence: TGTGCCAGCAGTTTTGAGGGGGCGCAAGCCAAAAACATTCAGTACTTC. Encoded protein: CASSFEGAQAKNIQYF.

The V gene is TRBV5-1, the J gene TRBJ2-1, with D tentatively TRBD2 (5 bases). The CDR3 consists of 15 residues. Germline V lookup: CDR1 SGHRS, CDR2 YFSETQ. Trimming left V 4 bases short and J 5 bases short, with 16 bases between. CDR3 protein: CASSLAGKTDNEQFF. CDR3 nucleotides: TGCGCCAGCAGCCTAGCCGGGAAAACGGACAATGAGCAGTTCTTC.

The rearrangement uses TRBV7-2 and TRBJ1-3; D is ambiguous. This CDR3 spans 15 amino acids. Germline values: CDR1 SGHTA, CDR2 FQGNSA. The V end was cut by 2 bases, the J end by 4 bases, with 12 bases between. This CDR3 is CASSLQVRSGNTIYF. In DNA form, the CDR3 reads TGTGCCAGCAGCTTACAGGTCCGGTCAGGAAACACCATATATTTT.

The chain links TRBV7-2 to TRBJ2-7; the D gene is possibly TRBD2 (6 bases). The germline gives CDR1 SGHTA, CDR2 FQGNSA. Deletions cut 5 bases from V and 3 bases from J, with 14 bases between. The CDR3 loop spans 14 amino acids. CDR3 amino acids: CASSAQRVNYEQYF. CDR3 sequence (DNA): TGTGCCAGCAGCGCCCAGCGGGTGAACTACGAGCAGTACTTC.

The table lists this clone with a count of one. This chain uses TRBV6-6 with TRBJ1-4; D is undetermined. V shed 2 bases and J shed 16 bases, with 26 bases lying between them. This CDR3 has 16 residues. Germline CDR1 is MNHNY and CDR2 is SVGAGI (reference sequence). DNA for the CDR3: TGTGCCAGCAGTTACGACGGCCACAAGGACGTCGGGTTTCGGTTTTTT. Translation gives CASSYDGHKDVGFRFF.

The V and J genes are TRBV29-1 and TRBJ2-3; D is uncertain. CDR3 length equals 13 residues. Germline V gives CDR1 SQVTM, CDR2 ANQGSEA. Trimming removed 5 bases at V and 2 bases at J, with 11 bases between. The CDR3 DNA sequence: TGCAGCGTTAGTAGCCTCCACACAGATACGCAGTATTTT. Its translation is CSVSSLHTDTQYF.

This clone was counted once. This sequence joins TRBV6-5 and TRBJ2-7; TRBD1 matches at 8 bases. The germline V gene has CDR1 MNHEY and CDR2 SVGAGI. J gave up 2 bases and V 6 bases, and 9 bases lay outside the gene matches. This CDR3 has 15 residues. Written as DNA, the CDR3 is TGTGCCAGCAGGCTGAGACAGGGGTGGACCTACGAGCAGTACTTC. It specifies CASRLRQGWTYEQYF.

The CDR3 sequence is CASSPGGGSDTQYF. The CDR3 DNA is TGCGCCAGCAGCCCTGGGGGAGGGTCAGATACGCAGTATTTT. The V and J genes are TRBV5-1 and TRBJ2-3; the match to TRBD2 covers 7 bases. Germline V lookup: CDR1 SGHRS, CDR2 YFSETQ. The CDR3 extends over 14 amino acids. Trimming removed 4 bases from V and 4 bases from J; junction bases left unmatched: 6.

The DNA of the CDR3 is TGCGCCAGCAGCTCGACTAGCGGGGCGGCGAATGAGCAGTTCTTC. Translated: CASSSTSGAANEQFF. This chain uses TRBV5-1 with TRBJ2-1; the match to TRBD2 covers 11 bases. CDR3 length equals 15 residues. V was clipped by 3 bases and J by 7 bases; unmatched bases: 6. Germline lookup yields CDR1 SGHRS and CDR2 YFSETQ.

The V call is TRBV9, the J call TRBJ2-7, with D unresolved. CDR1 is SGDLS, CDR2 YYNGEE, per germline. V lost 2 bases and J 0 bases, leaving 12 bases between the germline ends. There are 15 residues in the CDR3. CDR3 DNA sequence: TGTGCCAGCAGCGTTAACCCGTTTTACTCCTACGAGCAGTACTTC. Amino acid sequence: CASSVNPFYSYEQYF.

The V call is TRBV29-1, the J call TRBJ2-3; D is undetermined. CDR3 length equals 14 residues. Per germline, CDR1 SQVTM and CDR2 ANQGSEA. V lost 4 bases and J 3 bases, leaving 14 bases between the germline ends. The DNA of the CDR3 is TGCAGCGTTGGGGTGGGCTTGGTGACAGATACGCAGTATTTT. This gives the protein CSVGVGLVTDTQYF.

The J gene is TRBJ2-1, the V gene TRBV28; the D is unclear. The CDR3 contains 10 residues. The V gene lost 3 bases and the J gene lost 12 bases, with 6 bases spanning the gap. Germline V gene data show CDR1 as MDHEN and CDR2 as SYDVKM. The CDR3 DNA follows: TGTGCCAGCAGTTTTTGGGGGCAGTTCTTC. It encodes CASSFWGQFF.

The chain combines TRBV28 with TRBJ2-6; D is unresolved. The CDR3 length is 13 residues. Germline V lookup: CDR1 MDHEN, CDR2 SYDVKM. CDR3 DNA: TGTTCATCTCGGGCAGCTGGGGCCAACGTCCTGACTTTC. This encodes CSSRAAGANVLTF.

The chain employs TRBV18 and TRBJ2-1; unclear D gene. CDR3 length: 15 residues. Looked up from germline, CDR1 is KGHSH and CDR2 is LQKENI. V shed 5 bases and J shed 2 bases, with 13 bases lying between them. As DNA, the CDR3 is TGTGCCAGCTCATCCTTGGCGGTTCCCTACAATGAGCAGTTCTTC. This encodes CASSSLAVPYNEQFF.

V is TRBV5-6 and J is TRBJ2-5; TRBD2 might be the D (6 bases). The V gene lost 2 bases and the J gene lost 1 base, with 21 bases spanning the gap. Germline CDR1 is SGHDT and CDR2 is YYEEEE. This CDR3 has 18 amino acids. CDR3 DNA: TGTGCCAGCAGCTTCGCTTTGTATCAGGGAGGTTTCCAAGAGACCCAGTACTTC. Translated: CASSFALYQGGFQETQYF.